The clone carrying this T cell receptor beta chain was recorded a few times. This sample was included in a study of blood T cells in healthy people across ages. The wider study: Template switching caught about one barcoded beta molecule for each two T cells.

A second roughly 6 to 11 cycle PCR used barcoded and J-beta primers. TCRdb processed the 5' RACE reads anew with MiXCR; each CDR3 protein has one entry. The sample comprises under 800,000 distinct CDR3 sequences, roughly 45% of which are singletons, and roughly 19% rests with the top ten. J lost 4 bases, V lost 4 bases, and 11 bases had no gene match. Germline V lookup: CDR1 SGHKS, CDR2 YYEKEE (reference sequence). The CDR3 consists of 15 residues. Sequenced material: blood. The source is a woman aged 60 to 75 in good health. V gene TRBV5-5 combines with J gene TRBJ2-7; 7 bases are a match to TRBD2. The CDR3 loop is CASSRGLGVAYEQYF. CDR3 DNA sequence: TGTGCCAGCAGCCGCGGACTAGGGGTAGCGTACGAGCAGTACTTC.